These 21 T cell receptor beta chains share one sample of origin, sequenced in a study of OX40 agonist ivuxolimab in advanced cancers. The assay was immunoSEQ multiplex PCR, and TCRdb's table has in-frame clones only and misses some. This sample has approximately 92,000 clones, with 95% to 97% found just once. The source was CD4+ or CD8+ T cells sorted from blood, collected in a trial of the OX40 agonist ivuxolimab. These receptors were obtained from an adult with an advanced solid tumor such as melanoma, head and neck, liver or kidney cancer.

This sequence joins TRBV6-5 and TRBJ1-6; D unresolved. V was clipped by 6 bases and J by 0 bases, with 6 bases between them. Per the germline V gene, CDR1 is MNHEY and CDR2 is SVGAGI. The CDR3 extends over 14 amino acids. The CDR3 sequence is CASRRFSYNSPLHF. The CDR3 DNA reads TGTGCCAGCAGGAGGTTCTCCTATAATTCACCCCTCCACTTT.

CDR3 in amino acids: CASSYSTGDYTQYF. The CDR3 DNA is TGTGCCAGCAGTTACTCGACGGGCGACTATACGCAGTATTTT. The chain joins TRBV6-5 to TRBJ2-3; D ambiguous. The V end lost 0 bases, the J end lost 7 bases, and 11 bases lay between the germline ends. There are 14 residues in the CDR3. Germline V lookup: CDR1 MNHEY, CDR2 SVGAGI.

The chain uses TRBV28 and TRBJ2-1; D might be TRBD1 or TRBD2, each matching 6 bases. Germline values: CDR1 MDHEN, CDR2 SYDVKM. V lost 5 bases and J 10 bases, leaving 24 bases between the germline ends. The CDR3 has 16 residues. The CDR3 sequence: CASSLPVQGRGGEQFF. CDR3 DNA: TGTGCCAGCAGTCTGCCGGTCCAGGGAAGAGGGGGGGAGCAGTTCTTC.

The rearrangement joins TRBV29-1 to TRBJ1-1, with D hard to call. Trimming took 8 bases from V and 4 from J, leaving 14 bases between them. From germline, CDR1 is SQVTM and CDR2 ANQGSEA. The CDR3 is 12 amino acids. Here the CDR3 reads CSLSLLTTEAFF. The DNA of the CDR3 is TGCAGCCTCTCCCTCCTGACCACTGAAGCTTTCTTT.

This chain uses TRBV7-3 with TRBJ2-1; 9 nucleotides match TRBD2. Germline V gene sequence: CDR1 SGHTA, CDR2 FQGTGA. This CDR3 region has 15 residues. Trimming removed 1 base from V and 2 bases from J; junction bases left unmatched: 0. The DNA of the CDR3 is TGTGCCAGCAGCTTAATAGCGGGGGCCTACAATGAGCAGTTCTTC. Protein product: CASSLIAGAYNEQFF. The full variable domain, with the rest looked up from reference TRBV7-3 and TRBJ2-1, is GAGVSQTPSNKVTEKGKYVELRCDPISGHTALYWYRQSLGQGPEFLIYFQGTGAADDSGLPNDRFFAVRPEGSVSTLKIQRTERGDSAVYLCASSLIAGAYNEQFFGPGTRLTVL.

V is TRBV5-1 and J is TRBJ2-3; D may be TRBD2 (6 bases). This CDR3 region has 14 residues. Germline V CDR1 and CDR2: SGHRS, YFSETQ. V lost 0 bases, J lost 3 bases, and 8 bases lay in between. The CDR3 loop is CASSLEGTTDTQYF. The DNA for the CDR3 is TGCGCCAGCAGCTTGGAAGGGACTACAGATACGCAGTATTTT.

V gene TRBV9 combines with J gene TRBJ2-2; maybe TRBD2 (5 bases). Trimming stripped 6 bases from V and 3 bases from J, with 9 bases between. The CDR3 is 13 residues long. The germline CDR1 and CDR2 sequences are SGDLS and YYNGEE. CDR3 amino acids: CASKRRDTGELFF. DNA for the CDR3: TGTGCCAGCAAAAGGCGGGACACCGGGGAGCTGTTTTTT.

The V gene is TRBV19, the J gene TRBJ1-5; the D gene is possibly TRBD1 (6 bases). This CDR3 region has 14 residues. CDR1 and CDR2 from the germline V gene are LNHDA and SQIVND (reference sequence). The V end lost 5 bases, the J end lost 6 bases, and 14 bases lay between the germline ends. The CDR3 spells CASSLRGLGQPQHF. The CDR3 nucleotides read TGTGCCAGTAGTCTCCGGGGGCTCGGTCAGCCCCAGCATTTT.

This chain uses TRBV27 with TRBJ2-5; D is ambiguous. V was cut by 3 bases and J by 0 bases, with 5 bases left in between. Germline loops: CDR1 MNHEY, CDR2 SMNVEV (reference sequence). The CDR3 totals 13 residues. The CDR3 sequence is CASSLGNQETQYF. DNA of the CDR3: TGTGCCAGCAGTTTGGGGAACCAAGAGACCCAGTACTTC.

The chain employs TRBV27 and TRBJ1-6; D may be TRBD1 (6 bases). The CDR3 runs to 13 residues. The germline V gene has CDR1 MNHEY and CDR2 SMNVEV (reference sequence). V was cut by 3 bases and J by 9 bases, with 9 bases left in between. The CDR3 nucleotides read TGTGCCAGCAGTTTCGGGGGCGGTTCACCCCTCCACTTT. Encoded protein: CASSFGGGSPLHF.

The chain uses TRBV27 and TRBJ2-2; D gene ambiguous. V dropped 0 bases and J dropped 0 bases, with 2 bases sitting between them. CDR1 is MNHEY, CDR2 SMNVEV, per germline (reference sequence). The CDR3 has 14 residues. This chain's CDR3 is CASSLSPNTGELFF. The CDR3, as DNA: TGTGCCAGCAGTTTATCCCCGAACACCGGGGAGCTGTTTTTT.

The chain employs TRBV30 and TRBJ2-1; D unclear. V lost 3 bases to trimming and J lost 6 bases, with 9 bases between them. The CDR3 has 12 residues. CDR1 is GTSNPN and CDR2 is SVGIG in the germline V gene (reference sequence). CDR3 DNA: TGTGCCTGGAGCCCCATCAGCAATGAGCAGTTCTTC. Translated, it gives CAWSPISNEQFF.

This rearrangement joins TRBV2 to TRBJ1-4; 7 bases agree with TRBD1. CDR1 and CDR2 from the germline V gene are SNHLY and FYNNEI. V was clipped by 6 bases and J by 7 bases; unmatched bases: 8. The CDR3 is 14 residues long. This CDR3 reads CASRDRGQGEKLFF. CDR3 DNA sequence: TGTGCCAGCAGAGATAGGGGGCAAGGTGAAAAACTGTTTTTT.

This chain connects TRBV4-1 to TRBJ1-4; D uncertain. This CDR3 comprises 14 residues. V lost 3 bases, J lost 7 bases, and 12 bases lay in between. CDR1 is MGHRA, CDR2 YSYEKL, per germline. This CDR3 is CASSHKGVGEKLFF. DNA of the CDR3: TGCGCCAGCAGCCACAAGGGTGTGGGTGAAAAACTGTTTTTT.

This chain connects TRBV27 to TRBJ1-2; D ambiguous. V was trimmed by 0 bases and J by 6 bases, leaving 8 bases between them. The CDR3 is 13 residues long. CDR1 and CDR2 from the germline V gene are MNHEY and SMNVEV (reference sequence). The CDR3 nucleotides are TGTGCCAGCAGTTTATCGTTGGGGAATGGCTACACCTTC. Translation: CASSLSLGNGYTF.

The chain couples TRBV27 to TRBJ1-2, with TRBD1 identical over 9 bases. CDR3 length: 16 amino acids. Germline V CDR1 and CDR2: MNHEY, SMNVEV (reference sequence). The V and J ends lost 0 bases and 4 bases, in that order; junction bases with no gene match: 6. The CDR3 nucleotides read TGTGCCAGCAGTTTATCGGGGACAGGGCATTTCTATGGCTACACCTTC. It is translated as CASSLSGTGHFYGYTF.

The chain is built from TRBV19 and TRBJ2-1; D unclear. The germline gives CDR1 LNHDA, CDR2 SQIVND (reference sequence). This CDR3 has 13 residues. Trimming stripped 11 bases from V and 6 bases from J, with 17 bases between. This CDR3 reads CASGTAPANEQFF. The CDR3 nucleotides read TGTGCCTCCGGTACGGCTCCCGCCAATGAGCAGTTCTTC.

The V gene is TRBV9, the J gene TRBJ2-3, with a possible D match to TRBD2 (5 bases). The V and J ends lost 2 bases and 2 bases respectively, with 9 bases between them. CDR1 and CDR2 from the germline V gene are SGDLS and YYNGEE. The CDR3 spans 14 residues. CDR3 amino acids: CASSVEGLTDTQYF. The CDR3 DNA sequence: TGTGCCAGCAGCGTTGAGGGTCTCACAGATACGCAGTATTTT.

The chain is built from TRBV28 and TRBJ1-1; D not certain. Trimming took 5 bases from V and 3 from J, leaving 10 bases between them. The CDR3 has 13 residues. Germline V CDR1 and CDR2: MDHEN, SYDVKM. The CDR3 coding sequence is TGTGCCAGCAGTCCCTGGACGGACACTGAAGCTTTCTTT. Protein sequence: CASSPWTDTEAFF.

The gene calls are TRBV7-9 and TRBJ2-7, with 7 bases fitting TRBD1. From germline, CDR1 is SEHNR and CDR2 FQNEAQ (reference sequence). V dropped 1 base and J dropped 4; count of bases not matched to a gene: 4. This CDR3 is 14 amino acids long. The CDR3 region is CASSLGQGLYEQYF. The CDR3 DNA reads TGTGCCAGCAGCTTAGGACAGGGTTTATACGAGCAGTACTTC.

The V and J genes are TRBV6-5 and TRBJ2-2; D perhaps matches TRBD1 (5 bases). Germline assignment: CDR1 MNHEY and CDR2 SVGAGI. The ends were cut back, 7 bases at V and 7 bases at J, with 13 bases in the middle. The length of the CDR3 is 13 residues. CDR3 sequence reads: CASNPGPGGELFF. Written as DNA, the CDR3 is TGTGCCAGCAACCCAGGGCCGGGCGGGGAGCTGTTTTTT.